The following is a T cell receptor (beta chain) sequence with its context. Its target is unknown. Starting material for RNA and DNA co-extraction consisted of about 20-30 mg of unsorted bulk tissue. Sampling of every tumor involved five separate regions. These included the tumor centre. The data are from a study of tumor-infiltrating lymphocytes in primary liver carcinoma. General study findings and limits: It was in tumors, not blood, that the top-250-clone fraction was significantly higher (p = 0.039).

With around 500 ng total RNA as template and a constant-region primer, TCR beta cDNA was made. ARM-PCR, slightly modified, supplied the TCR beta libraries through three nested multiplex PCR rounds. TRBV1-TRBV30 forward primers paired with a C-beta reverse primer were used in the first two PCR rounds, which ran roughly 9 cycles each. TCRdb processed the multiplex PCR reads anew with MiXCR; each CDR3 protein has one entry. Counted here are roughly 120,000 distinct CDR3 sequences, 55% to 75% occurring once; the ten biggest clones make up roughly 7.9%. Looked up from germline, CDR1 is MNHEY and CDR2 is SVGAGI. J was trimmed by 4 bases and V by 2 bases; bases with no gene match: 9. This CDR3 contains 16 residues.

Sequenced input: liver tumor tissue from sampling region 3. Noted subset: tumor region T3, left-lateral pole. The TCR originated in a woman aged 55 to 70 with primary liver carcinoma and hepatitis B virus infection. This chain connects TRBV6-5 to TRBJ2-3; TRBD2 matches at 7 bases. The CDR3 bases are TGTGCCAGCAGTTACAGGGGCGGGAGAACTTCAGATACGCAGTATTTT. Its protein product is CASSYRGGRTSDTQYF.